The 13 T cell receptor beta chains below were found in one sample sequenced in a study of T cell responses to AZD1222 COVID-19 vaccine. Here immunoSEQ multiplex PCR was the method, and the copy in TCRdb shows in-frame clones only, minus some. The sample comprises approximately 100,000 clones, 90% of which are singletons, and about 5% rests with the top ten. The input for sequencing was peripheral blood, taken on day 0 of AZD1222 vaccination. The receptors shown here come from an adult in good health.

In this sample, this clone turned up a few times. DNA of the CDR3: TGTGCCAGCAGCTCCCAGGGGGGTATCACTGAAGCTTTCTTT. As protein: CASSSQGGITEAFF. The chain recombines TRBV7-3 with TRBJ1-1; 7 nucleotides agree with TRBD1. The CDR3 consists of 14 residues. Looked up from germline, CDR1 is SGHTA and CDR2 is FQGTGA. J lost 4 bases, V lost 4 bases, and 6 bases had no gene match. Full variable domain (remainder filled in from reference TRBV7-3 and TRBJ1-1): GAGVSQTPSNKVTEKGKYVELRCDPISGHTALYWYRQSLGQGPEFLIYFQGTGAADDSGLPNDRFFAVRPEGSVSTLKIQRTERGDSAVYLCASSSQGGITEAFFGQGTRLTVV.

The rearrangement joins TRBV5-1 to TRBJ1-3; D is possibly TRBD1 (5 bases). Trimming cost V 2 bases and J 4 bases, with 7 bases left between them. The CDR3 totals 13 residues. Germline V gives CDR1 SGHRS, CDR2 YFSETQ. The CDR3 DNA reads TGCGCCAGCAGCTTTCAGGGAGGAAACACCATATATTTT. Translated: CASSFQGGNTIYF.

The chain recombines TRBV30 with TRBJ1-5, with unresolved D. In germline, CDR1 is GTSNPN, CDR2 SVGIG (reference sequence). The CDR3 has 16 amino acids. The ends were cut back, 0 bases at V and 1 base at J, with 13 bases in the middle. CDR3 coding DNA: TGTGCCTGGAGTGTCGATAGAGGTACGAGCAATCAGCCCCAGCATTTT. Encoded protein: CAWSVDRGTSNQPQHF.

The CDR3 loop reads CASGYFPGGYEQYF. The CDR3 nucleotides read TGTGCCAGCGGATACTTCCCCGGAGGCTACGAGCAGTACTTC. V is TRBV6-5 and J is TRBJ2-7, with D possibly TRBD2 on 5 matching bases. Trimming stripped 8 bases from V and 3 bases from J, with 17 bases between. Looked up from germline, CDR1 is MNHEY and CDR2 is SVGAGI. CDR3 length: 14 residues.

The V gene is TRBV20-1, the J gene TRBJ1-1; no clear D gene. CDR3 size: 11 residues. CDR1 and CDR2 from the germline V gene are DFQATT and SNEGSKA (reference sequence). The V end lost 5 bases, the J end lost 0 bases, and 4 bases lay between the germline ends. In nucleotides, the CDR3 is TGCAGTGCTCAGTTGAACACTGAAGCTTTCTTT. It specifies CSAQLNTEAFF.

In this sample, this clone turned up a few times. The chain uses TRBV6-1 and TRBJ1-5, with a tentative D call TRBD1 (6 bases). Germline values: CDR1 MNHNS, CDR2 SASEGT. This CDR3 comprises 16 residues. Trimming shortened V by 2 bases and J by 3 bases, and 14 bases separated the two germline ends. This chain's CDR3 is CASSERVGAYNQPQHF. Here the CDR3 DNA reads TGTGCCAGCAGTGAAAGGGTGGGGGCCTACAATCAGCCCCAGCATTTT.

The chain combines TRBV5-4 with TRBJ2-7; 8 bases are shared with TRBD2. Looked up from germline, CDR1 is SGHNT and CDR2 is YYREEE (reference sequence). CDR3 length equals 14 residues. V shed 5 bases, J shed 2 bases, and the junction held 6 bases outside the gene matches. CDR3 in DNA: TGTGCCAGCAGATTCGCGGGGGGCCCCTACGAGCAGTACTTC. Amino acid sequence: CASRFAGGPYEQYF.

The chain couples TRBV19 to TRBJ2-5, with a tentative D call TRBD1 (6 bases). V was cut by 7 bases and J by 2 bases, with 11 bases left in between. The CDR3 contains 13 residues. Germline V gene sequence: CDR1 LNHDA, CDR2 SQIVND (reference sequence). This CDR3 is CASKGVLQETQYF. The CDR3 DNA is TGTGCCAGTAAGGGGGTATTGCAAGAGACCCAGTACTTC.

This chain joins TRBV30 and TRBJ2-7; 13 bases match TRBD2. Germline CDR1 GTSNPN, CDR2 SVGIG (reference sequence). The CDR3 has 15 amino acids. J gave up 3 bases and V 1 base, and 3 bases lay outside the gene matches. DNA for the CDR3: TGTGCCTGGAGTGGGACTAGCGGGGGCTTCTACGAGCAGTACTTC. This encodes CAWSGTSGGFYEQYF.

The chain has TRBV19 and TRBJ2-3; D might be TRBD1 (5 bases). Germline values: CDR1 LNHDA, CDR2 SQIVND (reference sequence). V was cut by 3 bases and J by 0 bases, with 13 bases left in between. The CDR3 sequence is 16 residues long. CDR3 amino acids: CASSIHSQGSTDTQYF. DNA for the CDR3: TGTGCCAGTAGTATTCACAGCCAGGGTAGCACAGATACGCAGTATTTT.

V is TRBV18 and J is TRBJ2-1; D is perhaps TRBD1 or TRBD2 (5 bases each). This CDR3 has 16 residues. Germline values: CDR1 KGHSH, CDR2 LQKENI. Deletions cut 2 bases from V and 5 bases from J, with 16 bases between. The CDR3 DNA reads as TGTGCCAGCTCACCAACGGGGCCTGGCAACCACAATGAGCAGTTCTTC. Its protein product is CASSPTGPGNHNEQFF. Together with reference TRBV18 and TRBJ2-1, the CDR3 gives the full variable domain: NAGVMQNPRHLVRRRGQEARLRCSPMKGHSHVYWYRQLPEEGLKFMVYLQKENIIDESGMPKERFSAEFPKEGPSILRIQQVVRGDSAAYFCASSPTGPGNHNEQFFGPGTRLTVL.

The rearrangement uses TRBV6-5 and TRBJ2-1; 11 nucleotides align to TRBD2. The CDR3 sequence is 15 residues long. Germline CDR1 is MNHEY and CDR2 is SVGAGI. J lost 0 bases, V lost 7 bases, and 2 bases had no gene match. The CDR3 DNA reads as TGTGCCAGCATACTAGCGGGGGACTCCTACAATGAGCAGTTCTTC. This encodes CASILAGDSYNEQFF.

The chain combines TRBV27 with TRBJ2-1; TRBD2 matches at 16 bases. Germline V lookup: CDR1 MNHEY, CDR2 SMNVEV (reference sequence). V lost 4 bases, J lost 2 bases, and 8 bases stayed unmatched. The CDR3 has 19 amino acids. CDR3 residues: CASSSGTSGGAIAYNEQFF. The CDR3 DNA is TGTGCCAGCAGTTCCGGGACTAGCGGGGGGGCCATCGCCTACAATGAGCAGTTCTTC.